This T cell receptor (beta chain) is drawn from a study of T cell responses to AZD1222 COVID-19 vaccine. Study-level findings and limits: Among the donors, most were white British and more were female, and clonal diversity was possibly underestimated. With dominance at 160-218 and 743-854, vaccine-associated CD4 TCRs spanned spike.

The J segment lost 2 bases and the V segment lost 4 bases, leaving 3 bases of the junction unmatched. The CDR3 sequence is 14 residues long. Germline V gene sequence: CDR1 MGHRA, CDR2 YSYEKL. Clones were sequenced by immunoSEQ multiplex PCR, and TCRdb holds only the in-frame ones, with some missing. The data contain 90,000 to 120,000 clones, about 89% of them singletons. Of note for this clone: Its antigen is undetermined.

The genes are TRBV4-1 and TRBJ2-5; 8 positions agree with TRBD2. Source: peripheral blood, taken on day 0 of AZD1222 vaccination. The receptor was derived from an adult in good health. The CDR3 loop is CASSLGLAQETQYF. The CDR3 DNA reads TGCGCCAGCAGCCTCGGACTAGCTCAAGAGACCCAGTACTTC.